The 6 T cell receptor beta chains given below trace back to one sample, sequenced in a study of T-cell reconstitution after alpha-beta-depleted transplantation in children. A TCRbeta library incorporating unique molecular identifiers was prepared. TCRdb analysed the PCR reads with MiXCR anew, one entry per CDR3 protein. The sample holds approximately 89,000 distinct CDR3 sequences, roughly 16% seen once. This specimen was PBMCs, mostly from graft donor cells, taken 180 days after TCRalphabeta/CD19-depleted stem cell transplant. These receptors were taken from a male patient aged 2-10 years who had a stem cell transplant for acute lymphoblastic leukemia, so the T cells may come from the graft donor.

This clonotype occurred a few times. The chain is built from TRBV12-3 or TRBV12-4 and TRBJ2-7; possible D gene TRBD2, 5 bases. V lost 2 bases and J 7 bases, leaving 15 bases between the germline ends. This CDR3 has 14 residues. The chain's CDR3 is CASSLRKGSGEQYF. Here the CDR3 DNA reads TGTGCCAGCAGTTTAAGGAAAGGGTCGGGGGAGCAGTACTTC.

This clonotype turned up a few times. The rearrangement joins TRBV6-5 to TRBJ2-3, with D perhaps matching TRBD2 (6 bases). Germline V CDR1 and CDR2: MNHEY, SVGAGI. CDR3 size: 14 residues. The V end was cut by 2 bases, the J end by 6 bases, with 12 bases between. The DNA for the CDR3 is TGTGCCAGCAGTTACACCGGGGGAGCGGATACGCAGTATTTT. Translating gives CASSYTGGADTQYF.

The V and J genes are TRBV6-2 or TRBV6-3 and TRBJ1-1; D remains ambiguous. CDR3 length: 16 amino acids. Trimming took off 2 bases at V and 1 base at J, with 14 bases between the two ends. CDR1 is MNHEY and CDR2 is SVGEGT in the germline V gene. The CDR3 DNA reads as TGTGCCAGCAGTTACGTTATCCGGACGGGGAACACTGAAGCTTTCTTT. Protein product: CASSYVIRTGNTEAFF.

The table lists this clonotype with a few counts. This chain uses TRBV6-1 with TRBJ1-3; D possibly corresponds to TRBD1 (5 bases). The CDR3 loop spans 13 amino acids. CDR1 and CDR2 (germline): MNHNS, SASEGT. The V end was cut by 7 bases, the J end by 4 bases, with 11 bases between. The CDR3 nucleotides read TGTGCCAGCACCGGTAGACAGGGAAACACCATATATTTT. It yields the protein CASTGRQGNTIYF.

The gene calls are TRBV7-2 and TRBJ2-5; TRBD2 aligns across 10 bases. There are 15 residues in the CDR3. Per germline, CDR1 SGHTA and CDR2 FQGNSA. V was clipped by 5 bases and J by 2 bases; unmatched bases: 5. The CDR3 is CASSAVAGGQETQYF. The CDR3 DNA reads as TGTGCCAGCAGCGCTGTAGCGGGGGGACAAGAGACCCAGTACTTC.

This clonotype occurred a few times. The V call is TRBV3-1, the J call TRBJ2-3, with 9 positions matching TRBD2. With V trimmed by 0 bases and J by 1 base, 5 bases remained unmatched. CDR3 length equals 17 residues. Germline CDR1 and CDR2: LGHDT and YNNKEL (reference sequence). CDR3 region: CASSQDGTSPRTDTQYF. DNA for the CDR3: TGTGCCAGCAGCCAAGATGGGACTAGCCCCCGCACAGATACGCAGTATTTT.